This TCR beta chain is from a study of response to subunit inactivated influenza vaccine. Study findings and constraints: A suggestion made by the authors is that each seasonal influenza vaccination recruits few new T cells.

This clonotype showed up just a few times. Its antigen is unidentified. From the RT-PCR reads, TCRdb called clonotypes with MiXCR, one entry per CDR3 protein. Of about 540,000 distinct CDR3 sequences in the sample, approximately 24% were seen once. The germline CDR1 and CDR2 sequences are MNHNS and SASEGT. The CDR3 runs to 15 residues. V lost 6 bases to trimming and J lost 4 bases; unmatched junction nucleotides: 10. These data were also reused for a study on T cells expressing NK-cell markers. From that second work: As the method of synthesis, 5'RACE template switching with UMIs yielded TCR beta cDNA. The CD3+CD56-NKG2C+ fraction was also led by these clonotypes in a handful of donors.

This sequence originates from a man between 50 and 59 years old who received an inactivated influenza vaccine. The source material was CD4+ T cells sorted from PBMCs, sampled about 12 days after vaccination. V usage is TRBV6-1 and J usage is TRBJ1-1; TRBD1 matches 8 bases. The CDR3 here is CASRVQGDRRTEAFF. The CDR3 DNA reads as TGTGCCAGCAGAGTACAGGGGGATCGGCGCACTGAAGCTTTCTTT.